The 10 T cell receptor beta chains given below trace back to one sample, sequenced in a study of vaccination and CD4 T cells after COVID-19. The antigens for these receptors are not known. Cultured CD4+ T cell DNA underwent sequencing with the Oncomine TCR Beta short-read assay. TCRdb used MiXCR to reprocess the PCR reads, holding one entry per CDR3 protein. There are more than 10,000 distinct CDR3 sequences in the sample; roughly 55% occur only once, and under 25% lies in the top ten. This sample's treatment: approximately 10-day PBMC culture with coronavirus spike peptide pools or control peptides (ViraFEST assay). The sample consisted of CD4+ T cells from blood, cultured in vitro. The receptors were sampled from a human donor who had recovered from COVID-19.

The chain recombines TRBV30 with TRBJ1-1; 9 bases match TRBD1. With V trimmed by 4 bases and J by 11 bases, 8 bases remained unmatched. Per the germline V gene, CDR1 is GTSNPN and CDR2 is SVGIG (reference sequence). The length of the CDR3 is 12 residues. In DNA form, the CDR3 reads TGTGCCTGGACCGGACAGGGGAGATGGGCTTTCTTT. Encoded protein: CAWTGQGRWAFF.

The chain employs TRBV18 and TRBJ2-4; no firm D call. Trimming removed 6 bases at V and 0 bases at J, with 6 bases between. CDR3 length equals 13 residues. From germline, CDR1 is KGHSH and CDR2 LQKENI. CDR3 DNA: TGTGCCAGCTCGCAGATAGCCAAAAACATTCAGTACTTC. Amino acids: CASSQIAKNIQYF.

The chain links TRBV5-1 to TRBJ2-5, with TRBD2 matching 9 bases. Germline CDR1 is SGHRS and CDR2 is YFSETQ. CDR3 length equals 15 residues. The trim removed 4 bases at V and 1 base at J, leaving 5 bases unmatched. The CDR3 loop is CASSLSGGTQETQYF. CDR3 bases: TGCGCCAGCAGCCTCAGCGGGGGGACCCAAGAGACCCAGTACTTC.

The chain combines TRBV6-1 with TRBJ1-1, with D perhaps matching TRBD1 (5 bases). Trimming removed 7 bases from V and 3 bases from J, with 12 bases in between. Germline V gene lookup returns CDR1 MNHNS and CDR2 SASEGT. This CDR3 has 13 residues. The CDR3 loop is CASMERGYTEAFF. Written as DNA, the CDR3 is TGTGCCAGCATGGAACGGGGGTACACTGAAGCTTTCTTT.

Only one count was recorded for this clonotype. The chain employs TRBV7-9 and TRBJ2-1; 10 bases map to TRBD1. J was trimmed by 3 bases and V by 4 bases; bases with no gene match: 3. This CDR3 has 15 amino acids. Germline V gene sequence: CDR1 SEHNR, CDR2 FQNEAQ (reference sequence). As DNA, the CDR3 is TGTGCCAGCAGCTCGGGGACAGGGGACTACAATGAGCAGTTCTTC. The encoded protein is CASSSGTGDYNEQFF. Full variable domain (missing parts from reference TRBV7-9 and TRBJ2-1): DTGVSQNPRHKITKRGQNVTFRCDPISEHNRLYWYRQTLGQGPEFLTYFQNEAQLEKSRLLSDRFSAERPKGSFSTLEIQRTEQGDSAMYLCASSSGTGDYNEQFFGPGTRLTVL.

This chain joins TRBV7-6 and TRBJ1-6; D remains unclear. V was shortened by 1 base and J by 8 bases, with 12 bases between the two germline ends. The germline CDR1 and CDR2 sequences are SGHVS and FNYEAQ. This CDR3 has 15 amino acids. DNA for the CDR3: TGTGCCAGCAGCTTAGATGGACGGGCTCATTCACCCCTCCACTTT. Protein product: CASSLDGRAHSPLHF. The variable domain in full, completed from reference TRBV7-6 and TRBJ1-6, reads GAGVSQSPRYKVTKRGQDVALRCDPISGHVSLYWYRQALGQGPEFLTYFNYEAQQDKSGLPNDRFSAERPEGSISTLTIQRTEQRDSAMYRCASSLDGRAHSPLHFGNGTRLTVT.

The chain links TRBV6-5 to TRBJ1-2; D unresolved. V shed 0 bases and J shed 6 bases, with 17 bases lying between them. This CDR3 is built from 16 residues. Germline CDR1 reads MNHEY; CDR2 reads SVGAGI. Here the CDR3 reads CASSYSRAPGSDGYTF. CDR3 nucleotides: TGTGCCAGCAGTTACTCGAGAGCGCCCGGATCTGATGGCTACACCTTC.

For the CDR3, the DNA is TGTGCCACCCGTACAGGCGGCGAGCTGTTTTTT. Protein product: CATRTGGELFF. The V and J genes are TRBV15 and TRBJ1-4; a possible D gene is TRBD1 (5 bases). The CDR3 covers 11 residues. Deletions cut 8 bases from V and 14 bases from J, with 15 bases between. Germline CDR1 is LNHNV and CDR2 is YYDKDF (reference sequence).

This chain links TRBV7-6 with TRBJ2-1; TRBD1 is a possible D gene (6 bases). V shed 5 bases and J shed 0 bases, with 11 bases lying between them. The CDR3 loop spans 15 amino acids. Germline V gene sequence: CDR1 SGHVS, CDR2 FNYEAQ. The CDR3 reads CASSLQGTSYNEQFF. CDR3 nucleotide sequence: TGTGCCAGCAGCCTTCAGGGGACCTCCTACAATGAGCAGTTCTTC.

This clonotype was seen a few times. The chain recombines TRBV6-1 with TRBJ1-2, with a tentative D call TRBD1 (6 bases). Germline CDR1 MNHNS, CDR2 SASEGT. V was shortened by 6 bases and J by 6 bases, with 14 bases between the two germline ends. This CDR3 is built from 13 residues. The CDR3 DNA reads TGTGCCAGCAGCTCTCAGGGGTGGGATGGCTACACCTTC. Translating it yields CASSSQGWDGYTF.